This T cell receptor beta chain emerged from a study of cytomegalovirus exposure and HLA in healthy donors. At the level of the study: Among over 350 genotyped donors, around 80% fell in the Caucasian-associated ancestry cluster. Notes on the study in general: Because they were indistinguishable, some V segments, including TRBV6-2 and TRBV6-3, were excluded. Altogether, about 160 TCR beta chains were recorded as cytomegalovirus-associated.

Of note for this clone: As yet, its antigen is unknown.

The PCR was carried out with 60 Vbeta primers and 13 Jbeta primers. TCRdb's copy holds only in-frame clones and misses some; the assay was immunoSEQ multiplex PCR. The listing contains about 49,000 clones. Between the trimmed V and J ends, which lost 4 bases and 5 bases, there was a span of 7 bases. The CDR3 length is 12 residues. Germline assignment: CDR1 SEHNR and CDR2 FQNEAQ (reference sequence). Donors sampled were nominally healthy, though unrecorded immune exposures were likely. The clonotype was recovered from a man aged 18 to 29 in good health and CMV-seropositive. Material for sequencing was PBMCs. J is TRBJ2-3 and V is TRBV7-9; D uncertain. The CDR3 loop is CASSSPQDTQYF. The CDR3 DNA sequence: TGTGCCAGCAGCTCGCCACAAGATACGCAGTATTTT.